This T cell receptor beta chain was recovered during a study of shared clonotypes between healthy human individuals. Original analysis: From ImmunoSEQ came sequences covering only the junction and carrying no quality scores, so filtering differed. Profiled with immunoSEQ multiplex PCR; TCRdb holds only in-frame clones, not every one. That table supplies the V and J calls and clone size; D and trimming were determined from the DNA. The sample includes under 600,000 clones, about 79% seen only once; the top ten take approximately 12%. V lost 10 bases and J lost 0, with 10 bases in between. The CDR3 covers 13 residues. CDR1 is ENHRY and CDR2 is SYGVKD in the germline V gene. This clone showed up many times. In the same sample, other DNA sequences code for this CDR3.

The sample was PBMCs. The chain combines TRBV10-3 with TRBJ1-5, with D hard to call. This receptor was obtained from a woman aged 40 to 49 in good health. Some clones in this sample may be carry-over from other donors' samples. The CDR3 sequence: CATHGDSNQPQHF. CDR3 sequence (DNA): TGTGCCACCCACGGGGATAGCAATCAGCCCCAGCATTTT.